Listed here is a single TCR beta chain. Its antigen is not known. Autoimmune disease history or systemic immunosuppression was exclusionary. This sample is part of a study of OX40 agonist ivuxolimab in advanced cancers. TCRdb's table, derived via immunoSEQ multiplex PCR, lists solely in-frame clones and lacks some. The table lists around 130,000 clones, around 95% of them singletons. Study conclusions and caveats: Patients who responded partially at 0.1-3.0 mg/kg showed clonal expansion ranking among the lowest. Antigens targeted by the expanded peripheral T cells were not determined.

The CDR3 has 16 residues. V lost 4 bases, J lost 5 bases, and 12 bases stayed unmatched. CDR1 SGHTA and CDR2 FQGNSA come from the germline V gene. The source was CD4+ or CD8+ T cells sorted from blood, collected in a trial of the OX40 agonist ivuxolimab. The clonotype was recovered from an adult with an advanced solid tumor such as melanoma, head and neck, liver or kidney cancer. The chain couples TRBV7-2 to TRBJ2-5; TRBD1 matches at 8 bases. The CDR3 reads CASSSQGAHLGETQYF. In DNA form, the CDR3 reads TGTGCCAGCAGCTCCCAGGGGGCTCACCTTGGGGAGACCCAGTACTTC.